The 26 T cell receptor beta chains listed next were all sequenced from one sample in a study of lymphopenia after photon versus proton radiotherapy. This table comes from immunoSEQ multiplex PCR, and its TCRdb copy is limited to in-frame clones, with some not included. The table has some 40,000 clones, about 86% seen once. Sequencing used peripheral blood, obtained from a patient treated with proton-based radiotherapy. The receptors here all came from a woman aged 70 to 79 with pancreatic cancer. Some clones in this sample may be carry-over from other donors' samples.

CDR3 in amino acids: CASSPSAGPSSPLHF. CDR3 sequence (DNA): TGTGCCAGCAGCCCCTCGGCAGGTCCAAGCTCACCCCTCCACTTT. This chain joins TRBV9 and TRBJ1-6; no firm D call. Trimming removed 4 bases from V and 10 bases from J, with 18 bases in between. The length of the CDR3 is 15 residues. The germline CDR1 and CDR2 sequences are SGDLS and YYNGEE.

The genes are TRBV6-1 and TRBJ2-1; 8 nucleotides agree with TRBD2. J was trimmed by 0 bases and V by 9 bases; bases with no gene match: 7. CDR1 MNHNS and CDR2 SASEGT come from the germline V gene. The CDR3 extends over 15 amino acids. For the CDR3, the DNA is TGTGCCAGTTTTAGCGGGGTCAGCTCCTACAATGAGCAGTTCTTC. Its protein is CASFSGVSSYNEQFF.

The chain combines TRBV5-1 with TRBJ2-7; TRBD2 agrees at 7 bases. V was clipped by 3 bases and J by 1 base; unmatched bases: 7. Germline loops: CDR1 SGHRS, CDR2 YFSETQ. This CDR3 has 15 residues. CDR3 residues: CASSWRGGGSYEQYF. The CDR3 bases are TGCGCCAGCAGCTGGCGCGGGGGAGGATCCTACGAGCAGTACTTC. The whole variable domain, filled in from reference TRBV5-1 and TRBJ2-7, reads KAGVTQTPRYLIKTRGQQVTLSCSPISGHRSVSWYQQTPGQGLQFLFEYFSETQRNKGNFPGRFSGRQFSNSRSEMNVSTLELGDSALYLCASSWRGGGSYEQYFGPGTRLTVT.

The chain couples TRBV4-2 to TRBJ1-2; 7 bases fit TRBD1. Looked up from germline, CDR1 is LGHNA and CDR2 is YNFKEQ. With V trimmed by 1 base and J by 5 bases, 7 bases remained unmatched. The CDR3 contains 15 residues. The DNA for the CDR3 is TGTGCCAGCAGCCAAGGTAGTGGGACAGAATATGGCTACACCTTC. Translation: CASSQGSGTEYGYTF.

The chain joins TRBV18 to TRBJ2-3; D unclear. CDR3 length: 12 amino acids. In germline, CDR1 is KGHSH, CDR2 LQKENI. The V gene lost 3 bases and the J gene lost 11 bases, with 12 bases spanning the gap. CDR3 coding DNA: TGTGCCAGCTCACCGGGCGGATTCGGGCAGTATTTT. Protein sequence: CASSPGGFGQYF.

The chain uses TRBV4-1 and TRBJ1-1; unclear D gene. Trimming cost V 1 base and J 5 bases, with 14 bases left between them. The CDR3 has 15 amino acids. CDR1 and CDR2 from the germline V gene are MGHRA and YSYEKL. CDR3: CASSQAPDRRTEAFF. Here the CDR3 DNA reads TGCGCCAGCAGCCAAGCGCCCGATAGAAGGACTGAAGCTTTCTTT.

This clone was recorded a few times. This chain uses TRBV29-1 with TRBJ1-2; TRBD1 matches 8 bases. Germline-derived CDR1 and CDR2 are SQVTM and ANQGSEA. Trimming took 1 base from V and 4 from J; bases not matched to a gene: 5. The CDR3 consists of 14 residues. The chain's CDR3 is CSVEGQGRGYGYTF. In DNA, the CDR3 is TGCAGCGTTGAAGGACAGGGGAGGGGCTATGGCTACACCTTC.

The V call is TRBV10-3, the J call TRBJ2-5; tentatively, D is TRBD2 (6 bases). Germline V gives CDR1 ENHRY, CDR2 SYGVKD. With 9 bases removed from V and 3 bases from J, the gap between germline ends came to 11 bases. The CDR3 is 12 amino acids. Here the CDR3 reads CAIRDSKETQYF. CDR3 DNA sequence: TGTGCCATTAGGGACTCTAAAGAGACCCAGTACTTC.

This chain uses TRBV29-1 with TRBJ2-3; weak D call: TRBD1 (6 bases). Germline V gene lookup returns CDR1 SQVTM and CDR2 ANQGSEA. The V gene lost 7 bases and the J gene lost 0 bases, with 11 bases spanning the gap. The CDR3 spans 13 residues. This CDR3 is CSGGTPSTDTQYF. The CDR3 DNA follows: TGCAGCGGTGGGACACCTAGCACAGATACGCAGTATTTT.

This chain joins TRBV27 and TRBJ2-5, with TRBD2 matching 11 bases. CDR1 and CDR2 from the germline V gene are MNHEY and SMNVEV (reference sequence). The V gene end was trimmed by 3 bases and the J gene end by 11 bases; junction bases not matched to a gene: 8. The CDR3 runs 14 residues. The CDR3 loop is CASSFIAGGREQYF. CDR3 nucleotides: TGTGCCAGCAGTTTTATAGCGGGAGGGAGGGAGCAGTACTTC.

V is TRBV18 and J is TRBJ1-3; TRBD1 matches at 11 bases. This CDR3 is built from 16 residues. After removal of 4 bases from V and 0 bases from J, the junction contained 2 bases not matched to a gene. The germline CDR1 and CDR2 sequences are KGHSH and LQKENI. CDR3 DNA: TGTGCCAGCTCACGGGGGACAGGGGGCTCTGGAAACACCATATATTTT. It yields the protein CASSRGTGGSGNTIYF.

This rearrangement joins TRBV7-8 to TRBJ2-1; D tentatively reads TRBD1 or TRBD2 (5 bases each). The V and J ends lost 5 bases and 8 bases respectively, with 16 bases between them. The length of the CDR3 is 14 residues. Looked up from germline, CDR1 is SGHVS and CDR2 is FQNEAQ. CDR3 DNA: TGTGCCAGCAGCACCGGGACCTATAACGATGAGCAGTTCTTC. It is translated as CASSTGTYNDEQFF. Filled out from reference TRBV7-8 and TRBJ2-1, the complete variable domain reads GAGVSQSPRYKVAKRGQDVALRCDPISGHVSLFWYQQALGQGPEFLTYFQNEAQLDKSGLPSDRFFAERPEGSVSTLKIQRTQQEDSAVYLCASSTGTYNDEQFFGPGTRLTVL.

The CDR3 DNA reads as TGTGCCAGCTCACCCGACAGAACGGCTAACTATGGCTACACCTTC. Translated, it gives CASSPDRTANYGYTF. The chain is built from TRBV18 and TRBJ1-2; tentatively, D is TRBD1 (5 bases). The CDR3 covers 15 residues. CDR1 is KGHSH and CDR2 is LQKENI in the germline V gene. The V and J ends lost 3 bases and 0 bases respectively, with 11 bases between them.

The chain has TRBV19 and TRBJ1-1; D is unresolved. This CDR3 comprises 15 residues. Per germline, CDR1 LNHDA and CDR2 SQIVND (reference sequence). V dropped 2 bases and J dropped 4 bases, with 14 bases sitting between them. In DNA form, the CDR3 reads TGTGCCAGTAGTATAAACCCGGGCAGAGGCACTGAAGCTTTCTTT. It encodes CASSINPGRGTEAFF.

This chain connects TRBV5-1 to TRBJ2-3, with 12 bases identical to TRBD2. J lost 5 bases, V lost 2 bases, and 3 bases had no gene match. This CDR3 spans 15 amino acids. In germline, CDR1 is SGHRS, CDR2 YFSETQ. CDR3 DNA: TGCGCCAGCAGCTTTCTGGGACTAGCGGGAGATACGCAGTATTTT. Amino acids: CASSFLGLAGDTQYF.

CDR3: CASRAAPPGGEQFF. CDR3 nucleotides: TGTGCCAGCAGGGCAGCACCCCCAGGGGGTGAGCAGTTCTTC. The chain links TRBV6-1 to TRBJ2-1; 7 bases fit TRBD1. The CDR3 length is 14 residues. J was trimmed by 9 bases and V by 6 bases; bases with no gene match: 11. Germline V gene lookup returns CDR1 MNHNS and CDR2 SASEGT.

The rearrangement joins TRBV5-4 to TRBJ2-7, with 12 bases identical to TRBD2. CDR1 and CDR2 (germline): SGHNT, YYREEE (reference sequence). This CDR3 is built from 16 residues. With 1 base clipped from V and 3 bases from J, the junction kept 5 bases outside the gene matches. The CDR3 nucleotides read TGTGCCAGCAGCTTGCGTGGACTAGCGGGAAACTACGAGCAGTACTTC. Protein: CASSLRGLAGNYEQYF.

The CDR3, as DNA: TGTGCCAGTAGTCCGGGTCAATACGCTGAAGCTTTCTTT. It is translated as CASSPGQYAEAFF. The rearrangement links TRBV19 to TRBJ1-1; D remains ambiguous. Deletions cut 5 bases from V and 6 bases from J, with 13 bases between. This CDR3 is built from 13 residues. CDR1 LNHDA and CDR2 SQIVND come from the germline V gene (reference sequence).

The rearrangement joins TRBV10-3 to TRBJ2-3; 8 bases are a match to TRBD2. The CDR3 is made up of 14 amino acids. With V trimmed by 4 bases and J by 0 bases, 0 bases remained unmatched. The V gene's germline CDR1 is ENHRY and CDR2 SYGVKD. The CDR3: CAISGLASTDTQYF. The CDR3, as DNA: TGTGCCATCAGTGGACTAGCGAGCACAGATACGCAGTATTTT.

This clone occurred a few times. The chain has TRBV29-1 and TRBJ1-1; D is perhaps TRBD1 (6 bases). Trimming left V 5 bases short and J 2 bases short, with 12 bases between. Germline V gives CDR1 SQVTM, CDR2 ANQGSEA. This CDR3 has 13 residues. The CDR3: CSVNQGQNTEAFF. For the CDR3, the DNA is TGCAGCGTTAACCAGGGGCAAAACACTGAAGCTTTCTTT.

The V and J genes are TRBV28 and TRBJ1-2, with 7 bases identical to TRBD1. The CDR3 has 14 residues. From germline, CDR1 is MDHEN and CDR2 SYDVKM. The V and J ends lost 6 bases and 2 bases, in that order; junction bases with no gene match: 6. For the CDR3, the DNA is TGTGCCAGCAGCCAAGCGGGACAGAACTATGGCTACACCTTC. It yields the protein CASSQAGQNYGYTF.

This clone was detected only once. The V and J genes are TRBV19 and TRBJ1-1, with D hard to call. The CDR3 spans 15 residues. The V end lost 5 bases, the J end lost 1 base, and 14 bases lay between the germline ends. The germline V gene has CDR1 LNHDA and CDR2 SQIVND (reference sequence). CDR3 loop: CASSSFWTENTEAFF. The CDR3 bases are TGTGCCAGTAGTTCTTTCTGGACGGAGAACACTGAAGCTTTCTTT.

This clone was observed a handful of times. CDR3 nucleotides: TGCGCCAGCAGCTTGGACAGGGGCAATGAGCAGTTCTTC. It translates to CASSLDRGNEQFF. The chain couples TRBV5-1 to TRBJ2-1, with 7 positions matching TRBD1. The CDR3 has 13 residues. From germline, CDR1 is SGHRS and CDR2 YFSETQ. The junction had 0 bases not matched to a gene; V was cut back by 0 bases and J by 6 bases.

The rearrangement uses TRBV28 and TRBJ1-5; D is possibly TRBD1 (6 bases). The germline V gene has CDR1 MDHEN and CDR2 SYDVKM. V was clipped by 2 bases and J by 7 bases, with 18 bases between them. The CDR3 spans 16 residues. CDR3 coding DNA: TGTGCCAGCAGTTTAACGGCATCGGGGGCTGGGCAGCCCCAGCATTTT. Translated: CASSLTASGAGQPQHF. Combining the CDR3 with reference TRBV28 and TRBJ1-5 gives the whole variable domain DVKVTQSSRYLVKRTGEKVFLECVQDMDHENMFWYRQDPGLGLRLIYFSYDVKMKEKGDIPEGYSVSREKKERFSLILESASTNQTSMYLCASSLTASGAGQPQHFGDGTRLSIL.

The sample holds one count of this clone. The chain has TRBV7-2 and TRBJ2-1; 11 nucleotides align to TRBD2. Germline-derived CDR1 and CDR2 are SGHTA and FQGNSA. This CDR3 is 16 amino acids long. The V segment lost 0 bases and the J segment 10 bases; nucleotides outside the gene matches: 8. In DNA, the CDR3 is TGTGCCAGCAGCTTAGCCGGCGGGTCTAGCGGGAGGGAGCAGTTCTTC. It translates to CASSLAGGSSGREQFF.

This clone counts as medium-sized. This CDR3 is CASSLGGRGTEAFF. The CDR3 DNA is TGTGCCAGCAGCTTAGGGGGTAGAGGCACTGAAGCTTTCTTT. The rearrangement joins TRBV7-9 to TRBJ1-1; D is undetermined. V was cut by 1 base and J by 4 bases, with 10 bases left in between. CDR1 is SEHNR, CDR2 FQNEAQ, per germline (reference sequence). CDR3 length: 14 amino acids.